This T cell receptor beta chain comes out of a study of T cell repertoires in cytomegalovirus infection. About the research overall: Both recently identified HLA-C-restricted and well-studied HLA-B-restricted CMV epitopes were used in the study. Public TCR beta signatures indicated both CMV infection and matching HLA type. Study results and caveats: People with CMV and the relevant HLA were identified by cumulative public TCR beta family frequency. HLA-C-restricted CMV clonotypes gave the most frequent clonotype in two of eight donors.

TCRdb fed the reads into MiXCR, producing one record per CDR3 protein. The profile covers hundreds of thousands of distinct CDR3 sequences, with around 30% appearing a single time and roughly 13% taken by the ten largest. On this clonotype itself: The antigen remains unidentified.

The clonotype originates from a human donor in good health (CMV status not recorded). Some clones in this sample may be carry-over from other donors' samples. Sequenced here: cultured CD8+ T cells from PBMCs, sampled from culture after CMV antigen stimulation.

CDR3 DNA sequence: TGTGCCAGCAGCCAAAACAGGGGAGAGGATGAAAAACTGTTTTTT. As protein: CASSQNRGEDEKLFF. The chain has TRBV4-2 and TRBJ1-4; 7 bases match TRBD1. The junction had 6 bases not matched to a gene; V was cut back by 2 bases and J by 6 bases. The germline V gene encodes CDR1 LGHNA and CDR2 YNFKEQ. This CDR3 comprises 15 residues.